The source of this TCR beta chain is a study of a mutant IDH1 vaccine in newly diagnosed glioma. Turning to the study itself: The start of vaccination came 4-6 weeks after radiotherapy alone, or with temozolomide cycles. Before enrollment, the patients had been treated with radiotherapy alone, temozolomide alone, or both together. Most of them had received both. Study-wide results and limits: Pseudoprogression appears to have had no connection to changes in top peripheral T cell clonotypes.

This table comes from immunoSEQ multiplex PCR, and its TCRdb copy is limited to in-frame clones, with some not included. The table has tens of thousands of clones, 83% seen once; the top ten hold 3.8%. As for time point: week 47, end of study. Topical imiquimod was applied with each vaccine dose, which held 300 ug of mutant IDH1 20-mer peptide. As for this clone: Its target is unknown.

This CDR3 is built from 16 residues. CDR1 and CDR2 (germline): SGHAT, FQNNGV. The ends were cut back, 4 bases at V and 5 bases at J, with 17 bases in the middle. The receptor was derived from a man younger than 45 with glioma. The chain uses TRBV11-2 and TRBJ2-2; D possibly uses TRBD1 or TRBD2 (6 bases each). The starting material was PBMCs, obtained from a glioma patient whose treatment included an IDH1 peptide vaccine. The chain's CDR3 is CASSSPGGTGTGELFF. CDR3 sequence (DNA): TGTGCCAGCAGCTCGCCCGGGGGCACAGGAACCGGGGAGCTGTTTTTT.